A selection of T cell receptor beta chains follows, all from one sample in a study of T cell responses to AZD1222 COVID-19 vaccine. TCRdb's copy holds only in-frame clones and misses some; the assay was immunoSEQ multiplex PCR. Of approximately 110,000 clones in the sample, approximately 88% were seen once. Sequencing was performed on peripheral blood, taken 28 days after the second AZD1222 dose. The receptors here all came from an adult who received the AZD1222 COVID-19 vaccine. CDR3s leave out the opening cysteine and the closing phenylalanine or tryptophan. Each record gives: J gene, V gene, CDR3 protein.

TRBJ2-7 | TRBV4-1 | ASSQPGQGQYEQY
TRBJ2-1 | TRBV23-1 | ASSHPPRDEQF
TRBJ1-1 | TRBV6-5 | ASKSGGGVTEAF
TRBJ1-2 | TRBV4-1 | ASSQITGGHGYT
TRBJ1-5 | TRBV28 | ASSSGTAGISPQH
TRBJ1-2 | TRBV12-3/TRBV12-4 | ASTDARWSYT
TRBJ2-1 | TRBV7-9 | ASSLADRSRVGSYNEQF
TRBJ2-3 | TRBV28 | ASSSQLAGDHLNTDTQY
TRBJ2-1 | TRBV6-5 | ASNPTGGNEQF
TRBJ1-5 | TRBV12-5 | ASGLVLWDKGWLDQPQH
TRBJ1-2 | TRBV28 | ASSDPRQHGYT
TRBJ2-5 | TRBV7-9 | ASSIPGLAGVAQY
TRBJ1-5 | TRBV9 | ASSPQGNGNQPQH
TRBJ2-1 | TRBV12-3/TRBV12-4 | ASSLAPNNEQF
TRBJ1-5 | TRBV6-6 | ASSRDPKGASGNQPQH
TRBJ1-1 | TRBV11-2 | ASSLITSQGDTEAF
TRBJ2-2 | TRBV7-3 | ASSLTLGLGTGELF
TRBJ1-3 | TRBV29-1 | SVLGSTEDSGNTIY
TRBJ2-3 | TRBV12-3/TRBV12-4 | ASSFLGADTQY
TRBJ1-6 | TRBV10-3 | AISERDKRSNSPLH
TRBJ1-5 | TRBV19 | ATRGGSNQPQH
TRBJ2-7 | TRBV29-1 | SVNDRTSGGYEQY
TRBJ1-4 | TRBV14 | ASSHRTGANEKLF
TRBJ2-3 | TRBV7-9 | ASSPTSGGAPDTQY
TRBJ1-2 | TRBV28 | ASRPSIGRRDGYT
TRBJ2-5 | TRBV11-2 | ASSLLLGEETQY
TRBJ1-1 | TRBV10-3 | AIRRGQGVTEAF
TRBJ1-4 | TRBV7-9 | ASSLGTGLEKLF
TRBJ1-2 | TRBV7-9 | ASSLAGQGDGYT
TRBJ1-5 | TRBV18 | ASSPGGGQPQH
TRBJ2-5 | TRBV5-1 | ASSPWGGNQETQY
TRBJ2-1 | TRBV20-1 | SVPGMNEQF
TRBJ2-6 | TRBV7-2 | ASSFFGANVLT
TRBJ1-1 | TRBV3-1/TRBV3-2 | ASSRKTGIEAF
TRBJ1-5 | TRBV3-1/TRBV3-2 | ASSQGTGNQPQH
TRBJ1-5 | TRBV7-2 | ASSLAGSGLGNQPQH
TRBJ1-1 | TRBV29-1 | SVERGTGVNTEAF
TRBJ2-4 | TRBV4-3 | ASSQVLAGEKLAKNIQY
TRBJ1-1 | TRBV7-9 | ASSLSQVITEAF
TRBJ1-1 | TRBV7-9 | ASSRVHRVGTEAF
TRBJ2-7 | TRBV5-1 | ASSMSGGNYEQY
TRBJ2-7 | TRBV6-1 | ASSDLTGKPYEQY
TRBJ2-1 | TRBV7-6 | ASSSSGGQYNEQF
TRBJ2-5 | TRBV7-2 | ASSFKGAETQY
TRBJ1-1 | TRBV9 | ASSLKDSGNTEAF
TRBJ2-5 | TRBV19 | ASSMLGIETQY
TRBJ2-1 | TRBV6-5 | ASSSVDGEQF
TRBJ2-7 | TRBV6-1 | ASSETGQREQY
TRBJ1-2 | TRBV6-5 | ASSPGGVYGYT
TRBJ2-7 | TRBV14 | ASSPDRDAYEQY
TRBJ1-5 | TRBV6-8 | ASSRHSSNQPQH
TRBJ2-1 | TRBV12-5 | ASGLVLGSEQF
TRBJ2-5 | TRBV5-1 | ASSPSGGVQETQY
TRBJ2-1 | TRBV6-5 | ASSYRDRGNEQF
TRBJ1-5 | TRBV7-9 | ASSSTITGTGNQPQH
TRBJ2-7 | TRBV6-7 | ASSWGGYEQY
TRBJ1-6 | TRBV6-6 | ASRGFGRDSPLH